The 3 T cell receptor beta chains given below trace back to one sample, sequenced in a study of CD4 T cells in relation to SARS-CoV-2 and coronaviruses. TCRdb's table, derived via immunoSEQ multiplex PCR, lists solely in-frame clones and lacks some. Seen here are 15,000 to 25,000 clones, around 81% observed once, and the top ten hold approximately 12%. No antigen has been assigned to these receptors. Unexposed donor CD4+ T cells date from about 2011-2018, before the COVID-19 pandemic. CD4+ T cells were isolated from the cells after more than 8 days of culture. Sequencing input: CD4+ T cells from PBMCs, cultured in vitro. Receptors originate from a human donor in good health.

The CDR3 protein is CASGSGRSNEKLFF. CDR3 nucleotide sequence: TGTGCTAGTGGTTCAGGACGGAGTAATGAAAAACTGTTTTTT. V gene TRBV12-5 combines with J gene TRBJ1-4; no clear D gene. The CDR3 runs 14 residues. The germline CDR1 and CDR2 sequences are LGHNT and FRNRAP. V was cut by 4 bases and J by 4 bases, with 10 bases left in between. The entire variable domain, with the rest obtained from reference TRBV12-5 and TRBJ1-4, is as follows: DARVTQTPRHKVTEMGQEVTMRCQPILGHNTVFWYRQTMMQGLELLAYFRNRAPLDDSGMPKDRFSAEMPDATLATLKIQPSEPRDSAVYFCASGSGRSNEKLFFGSGTQLSVL.

Here the CDR3 reads CASSPGLADYQETQYF. CDR3 coding DNA: TGCGCCAGCAGCCCCGGACTAGCGGACTACCAAGAGACCCAGTACTTC. The chain couples TRBV5-1 to TRBJ2-5; 10 bases map to TRBD2. The CDR3 totals 16 residues. V shed 4 bases, J shed 0 bases, and the junction held 6 bases outside the gene matches. Germline V gives CDR1 SGHRS, CDR2 YFSETQ. The full variable domain, its missing parts supplied by reference TRBV5-1 and TRBJ2-5, is KAGVTQTPRYLIKTRGQQVTLSCSPISGHRSVSWYQQTPGQGLQFLFEYFSETQRNKGNFPGRFSGRQFSNSRSEMNVSTLELGDSALYLCASSPGLADYQETQYFGPGTRLLVL.

V gene TRBV3-1 (or the pseudogene TRBV3-2) combines with J gene TRBJ1-2; D may be TRBD1 (6 bases). The CDR3 length is 17 residues. The germline CDR1 and CDR2 sequences are LGHDT and YNNKEL (reference sequence). Trimming left V 2 bases short and J 8 bases short, with 24 bases between. CDR3 DNA: TGTGCCAGCAGCCAAACTCGGGACATCCGAGGGTCCTACGGCTACACCTTC. Its translation is CASSQTRDIRGSYGYTF.